This T cell receptor beta chain was identified during a study of blood T cell repertoires in COVID-19. Across the study: Acute and convalescent COVID-19 specimens originated in the United States, Italy and Spain. Nucleic acid was either cDNA or gDNA, and it came from T cells, B-cell-depleted T cells, or PBMCs.

J lost 4 bases, V lost 4 bases, and 5 bases had no gene match. Per the germline V gene, CDR1 is SNHLY and CDR2 is FYNNEI. This CDR3 is built from 15 residues. As processed by the authors: Amplifying reference gene primers gave estimates of nucleated cell counts. Measured with immunoSEQ multiplex PCR; TCRdb has only the in-frame clones, and not every one. Clone size and the V and J calls come from that table; the DNA yielded D and trimming. The sample has 70,000 to 100,000 clones, roughly 88% seen once. The genes are TRBV2 and TRBJ2-3; TRBD2 matches 10 bases. The clonotype originates from a woman in her sixties or seventies with acute or convalescent COVID-19. The material sequenced was peripheral blood. The CDR3 sequence: CASSGGLARADTQYF. DNA of the CDR3: TGTGCCAGCAGTGGGGGACTAGCGCGCGCAGATACGCAGTATTTT.